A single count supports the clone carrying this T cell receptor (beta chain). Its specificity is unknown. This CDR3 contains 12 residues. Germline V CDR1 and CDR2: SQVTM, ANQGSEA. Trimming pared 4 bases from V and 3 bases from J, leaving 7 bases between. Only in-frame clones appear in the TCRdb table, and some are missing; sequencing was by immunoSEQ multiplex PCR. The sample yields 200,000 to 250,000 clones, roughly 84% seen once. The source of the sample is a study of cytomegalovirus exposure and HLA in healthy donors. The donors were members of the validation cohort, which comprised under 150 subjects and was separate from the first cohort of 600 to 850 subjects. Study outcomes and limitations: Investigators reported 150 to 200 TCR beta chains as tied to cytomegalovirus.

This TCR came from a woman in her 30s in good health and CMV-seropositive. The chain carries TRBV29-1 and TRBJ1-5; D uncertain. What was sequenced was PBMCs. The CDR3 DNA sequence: TGCAGCGTTGGGTCAGTCAATCAGCCCCAGCATTTT. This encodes CSVGSVNQPQHF.